A single sample gave rise to the 5 T cell receptor beta chains below, sequenced in a study of beta chain features in type 1 diabetes. Regarding the study as a whole: For Type 1 diabetes patients, all four CD4+ subsets carried TCRB CDR3s that were moderately but significantly shorter.

These TCRs are of unknown antigen specificity. The whole isolated RNA underwent reverse transcription, so sequencing captured expressed TCRB transcripts. The data were produced by immunoSEQ multiplex PCR, yet TCRdb's version contains in-frame clones alone and is incomplete. The sample lists about 650,000 clones, roughly an eighth occurring once. Sequences were obtained from naive CD4+ T cells from blood. The source is a young man with type 1 diabetes.

Only a few counts were recorded for this clone. CDR3 protein: CASSLRYTGTSHVNEQFF. CDR3 in DNA: TGTGCCAGCAGCTTAAGATATACAGGGACTAGTCATGTTAATGAGCAGTTCTTC. The chain joins TRBV7-2 to TRBJ2-1; 8 nucleotides agree with TRBD2. Germline loops: CDR1 SGHTA, CDR2 FQGNSA. The trim removed 2 bases at V and 7 bases at J, leaving 16 bases unmatched. The CDR3 has 18 amino acids.

This CDR3 reads CASRIKPGQGNEKLFF. Written as DNA, the CDR3 is TGTGCCAGCAGAATCAAACCTGGACAGGGTAATGAAAAACTGTTTTTT. The rearrangement joins TRBV28 to TRBJ1-4; 8 nucleotides agree with TRBD1. CDR1 is MDHEN and CDR2 is SYDVKM in the germline V gene. J was trimmed by 4 bases and V by 6 bases; bases with no gene match: 10. The CDR3 covers 16 residues. The complete variable domain, with remaining parts taken from reference TRBV28 and TRBJ1-4, reads DVKVTQSSRYLVKRTGEKVFLECVQDMDHENMFWYRQDPGLGLRLIYFSYDVKMKEKGDIPEGYSVSREKKERFSLILESASTNQTSMYLCASRIKPGQGNEKLFFGSGTQLSVL.

This clone was counted a few times. The chain joins TRBV29-1 to TRBJ2-7; the D gene is possibly TRBD1 (5 bases). Per the germline V gene, CDR1 is SQVTM and CDR2 is ANQGSEA. With 5 bases removed from V and 3 bases from J, the gap between germline ends came to 11 bases. The CDR3 consists of 12 residues. The CDR3 loop reads CSVRQTFYEQYF. The DNA of the CDR3 is TGCAGCGTTCGACAGACCTTCTACGAGCAGTACTTC.

The sample holds a few counts of this clone. The chain joins TRBV18 to TRBJ1-2; 9 bases match TRBD1. The length of the CDR3 is 14 residues. Germline V gene lookup returns CDR1 KGHSH and CDR2 LQKENI. With V trimmed by 2 bases and J by 6 bases, 4 bases remained unmatched. CDR3: CASSPTGQGDGYTF. The CDR3 DNA sequence: TGTGCCAGCTCACCAACGGGACAGGGAGATGGCTACACCTTC.

The rearrangement links TRBV9 to TRBJ2-3, with D possibly TRBD2 on 6 matching bases. CDR1 and CDR2 from the germline V gene are SGDLS and YYNGEE. The CDR3 runs 15 residues. The V gene lost 0 bases and the J gene lost 5 bases, with 13 bases spanning the gap. The CDR3 is CASSVAPKEGDTQYF. For the CDR3, the DNA is TGTGCCAGCAGCGTAGCTCCCAAGGAGGGAGATACGCAGTATTTT.